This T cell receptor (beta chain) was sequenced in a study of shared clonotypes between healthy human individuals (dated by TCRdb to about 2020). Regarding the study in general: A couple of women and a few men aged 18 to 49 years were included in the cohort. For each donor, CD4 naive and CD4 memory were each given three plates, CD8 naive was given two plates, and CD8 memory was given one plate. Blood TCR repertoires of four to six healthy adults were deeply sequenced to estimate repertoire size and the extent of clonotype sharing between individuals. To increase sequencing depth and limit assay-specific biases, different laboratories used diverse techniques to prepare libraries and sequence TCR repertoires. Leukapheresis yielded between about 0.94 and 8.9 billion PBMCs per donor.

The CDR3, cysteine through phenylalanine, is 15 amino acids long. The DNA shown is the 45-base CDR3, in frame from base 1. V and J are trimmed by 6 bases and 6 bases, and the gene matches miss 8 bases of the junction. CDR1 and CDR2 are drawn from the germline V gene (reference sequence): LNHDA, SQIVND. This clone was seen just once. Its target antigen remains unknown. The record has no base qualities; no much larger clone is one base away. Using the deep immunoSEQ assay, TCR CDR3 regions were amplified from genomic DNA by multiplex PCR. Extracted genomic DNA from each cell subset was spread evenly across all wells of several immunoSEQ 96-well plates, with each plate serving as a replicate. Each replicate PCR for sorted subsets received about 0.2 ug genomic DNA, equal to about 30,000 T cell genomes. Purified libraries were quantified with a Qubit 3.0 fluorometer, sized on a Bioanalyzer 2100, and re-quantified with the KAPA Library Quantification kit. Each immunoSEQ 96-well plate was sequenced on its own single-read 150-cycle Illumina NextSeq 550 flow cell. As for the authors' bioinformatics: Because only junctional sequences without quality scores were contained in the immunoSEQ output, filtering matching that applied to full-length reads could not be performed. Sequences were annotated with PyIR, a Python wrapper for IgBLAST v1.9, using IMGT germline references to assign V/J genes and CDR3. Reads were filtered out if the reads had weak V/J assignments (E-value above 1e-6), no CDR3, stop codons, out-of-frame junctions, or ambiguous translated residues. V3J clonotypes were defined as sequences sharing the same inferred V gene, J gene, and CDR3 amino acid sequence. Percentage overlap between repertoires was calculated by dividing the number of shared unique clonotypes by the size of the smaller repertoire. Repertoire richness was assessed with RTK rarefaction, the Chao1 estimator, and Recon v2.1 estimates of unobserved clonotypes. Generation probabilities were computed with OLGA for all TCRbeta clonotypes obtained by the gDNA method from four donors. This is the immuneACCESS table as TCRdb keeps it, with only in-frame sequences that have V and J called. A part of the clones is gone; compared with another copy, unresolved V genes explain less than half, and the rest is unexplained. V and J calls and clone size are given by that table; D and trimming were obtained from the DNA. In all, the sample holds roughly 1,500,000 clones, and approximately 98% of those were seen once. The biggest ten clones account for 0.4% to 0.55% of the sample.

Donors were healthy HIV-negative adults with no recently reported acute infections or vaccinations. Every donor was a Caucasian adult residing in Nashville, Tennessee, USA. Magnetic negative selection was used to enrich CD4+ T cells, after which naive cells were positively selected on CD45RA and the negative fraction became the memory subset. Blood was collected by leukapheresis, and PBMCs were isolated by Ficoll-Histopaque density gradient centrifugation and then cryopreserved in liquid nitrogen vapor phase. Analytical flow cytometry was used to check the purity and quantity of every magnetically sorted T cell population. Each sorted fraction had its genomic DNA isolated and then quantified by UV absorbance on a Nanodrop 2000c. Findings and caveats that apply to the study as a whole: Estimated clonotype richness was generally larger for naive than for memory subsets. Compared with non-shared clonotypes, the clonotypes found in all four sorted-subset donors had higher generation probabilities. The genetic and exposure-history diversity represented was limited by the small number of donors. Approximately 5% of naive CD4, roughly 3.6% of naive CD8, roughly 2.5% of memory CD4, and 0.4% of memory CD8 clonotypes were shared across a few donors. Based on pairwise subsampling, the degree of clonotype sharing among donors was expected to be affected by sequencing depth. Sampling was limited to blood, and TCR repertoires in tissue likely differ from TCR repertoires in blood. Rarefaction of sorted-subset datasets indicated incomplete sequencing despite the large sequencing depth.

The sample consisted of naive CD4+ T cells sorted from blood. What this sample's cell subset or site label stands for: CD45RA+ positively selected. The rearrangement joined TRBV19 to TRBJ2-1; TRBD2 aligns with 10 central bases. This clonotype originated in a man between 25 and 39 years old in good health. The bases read TGTGCCAGTAGGGGAGCGGGAGGGCCTGTCAATGAGCAGTTCTTC. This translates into CASRGAGGPVNEQFF.